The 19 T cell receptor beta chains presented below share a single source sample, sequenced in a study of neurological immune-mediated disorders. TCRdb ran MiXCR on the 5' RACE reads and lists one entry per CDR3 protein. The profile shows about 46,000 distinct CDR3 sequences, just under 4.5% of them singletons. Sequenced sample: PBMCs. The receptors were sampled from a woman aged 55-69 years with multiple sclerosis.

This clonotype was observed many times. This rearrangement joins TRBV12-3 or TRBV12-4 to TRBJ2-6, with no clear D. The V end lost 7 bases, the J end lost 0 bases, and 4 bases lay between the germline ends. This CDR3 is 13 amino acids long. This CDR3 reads CASTHSGANVLTF. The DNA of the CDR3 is TGTGCCAGCACCCACTCTGGGGCCAACGTCCTGACTTTC.

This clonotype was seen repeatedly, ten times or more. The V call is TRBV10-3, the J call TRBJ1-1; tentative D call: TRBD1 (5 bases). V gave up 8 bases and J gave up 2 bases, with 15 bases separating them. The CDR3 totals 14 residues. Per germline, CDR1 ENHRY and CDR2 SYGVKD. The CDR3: CAIGALGENTEAFF. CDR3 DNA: TGTGCCATCGGGGCGCTCGGGGAAAACACTGAAGCTTTCTTT.

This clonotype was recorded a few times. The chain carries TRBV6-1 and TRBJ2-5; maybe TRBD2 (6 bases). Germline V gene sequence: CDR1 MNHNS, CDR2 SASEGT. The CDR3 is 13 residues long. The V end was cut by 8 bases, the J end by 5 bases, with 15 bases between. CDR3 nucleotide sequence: TGTGCCAGCCGCTGGGGACTGACGGAGACCCAGTACTTC. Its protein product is CASRWGLTETQYF.

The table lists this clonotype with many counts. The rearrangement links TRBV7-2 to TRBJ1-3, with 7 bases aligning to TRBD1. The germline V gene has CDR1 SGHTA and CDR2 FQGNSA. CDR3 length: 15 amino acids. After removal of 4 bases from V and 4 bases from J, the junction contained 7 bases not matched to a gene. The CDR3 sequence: CASSSNTGVGNTIYF. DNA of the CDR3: TGTGCCAGCAGCTCAAACACAGGGGTCGGAAACACCATATATTTT.

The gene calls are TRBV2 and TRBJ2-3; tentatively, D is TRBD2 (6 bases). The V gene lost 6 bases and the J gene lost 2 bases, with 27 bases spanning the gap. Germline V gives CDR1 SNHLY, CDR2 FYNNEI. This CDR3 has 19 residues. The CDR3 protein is CASSGDLGFGAAYTDTQYF. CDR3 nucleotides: TGTGCCAGCAGCGGGGACTTGGGGTTCGGCGCGGCGTACACAGATACGCAGTATTTT.

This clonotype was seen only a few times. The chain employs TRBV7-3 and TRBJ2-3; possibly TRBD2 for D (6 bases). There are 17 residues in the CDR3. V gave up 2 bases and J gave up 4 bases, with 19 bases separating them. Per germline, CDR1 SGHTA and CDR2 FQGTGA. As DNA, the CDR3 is TGTGCCAGCAGCTTAGGAATTGGACGGGACTTCCCAGATACGCAGTATTTT. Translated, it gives CASSLGIGRDFPDTQYF.

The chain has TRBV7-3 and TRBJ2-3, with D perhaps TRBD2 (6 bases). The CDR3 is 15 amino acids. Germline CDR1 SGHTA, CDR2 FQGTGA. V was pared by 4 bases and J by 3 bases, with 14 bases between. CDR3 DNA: TGTGCCAGCAGCTCTTCTCGGGACTCTACAGATACGCAGTATTTT. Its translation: CASSSSRDSTDTQYF.

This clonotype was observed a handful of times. The CDR3 here is CASSSIKGGYEQYV. For the CDR3, the DNA is TGTGCCAGCAGCTCAATCAAAGGGGGGTACGAGCAGTACGTC. The chain couples TRBV11-2 to TRBJ2-7; D possibly matches TRBD1 or TRBD2 (6 bases each). Per the germline V gene, CDR1 is SGHAT and CDR2 is FQNNGV. The ends were cut back, 4 bases at V and 4 bases at J, with 14 bases in the middle. This CDR3 comprises 14 residues.

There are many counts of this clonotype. This chain's CDR3 is CSAVPGQETQYF. For the CDR3, the DNA is TGCAGCGCGGTTCCGGGCCAAGAGACCCAGTACTTC. The chain employs TRBV20-1 and TRBJ2-5; D is unclear. The CDR3 spans 12 residues. The V gene's germline CDR1 is DFQATT and CDR2 SNEGSKA (reference sequence).

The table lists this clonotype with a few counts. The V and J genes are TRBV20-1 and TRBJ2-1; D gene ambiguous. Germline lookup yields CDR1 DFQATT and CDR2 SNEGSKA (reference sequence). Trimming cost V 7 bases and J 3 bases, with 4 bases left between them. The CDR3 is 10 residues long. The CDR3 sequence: CSVVYNEQFF. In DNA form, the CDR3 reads TGCAGTGTGGTCTACAATGAGCAGTTCTTC.

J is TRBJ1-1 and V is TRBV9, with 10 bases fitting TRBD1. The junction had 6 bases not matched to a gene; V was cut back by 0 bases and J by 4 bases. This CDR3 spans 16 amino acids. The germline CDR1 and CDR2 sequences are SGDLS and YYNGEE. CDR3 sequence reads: CASSVDPGQGGTEAFF. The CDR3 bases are TGTGCCAGCAGCGTAGACCCTGGACAGGGGGGCACTGAAGCTTTCTTT.

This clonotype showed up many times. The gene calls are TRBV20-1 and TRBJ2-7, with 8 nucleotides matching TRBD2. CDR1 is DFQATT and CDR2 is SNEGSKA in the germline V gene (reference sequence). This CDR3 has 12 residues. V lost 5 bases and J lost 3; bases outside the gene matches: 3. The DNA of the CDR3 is TGCAGTGCTCCCGGGACTAGCTACGAGCAGTACTTC. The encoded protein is CSAPGTSYEQYF.

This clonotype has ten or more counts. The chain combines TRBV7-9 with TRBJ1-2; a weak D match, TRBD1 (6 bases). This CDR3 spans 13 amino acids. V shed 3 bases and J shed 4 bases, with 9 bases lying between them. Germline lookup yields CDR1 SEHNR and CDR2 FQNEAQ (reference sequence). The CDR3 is CASSFEQGYGYTF. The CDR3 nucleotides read TGTGCCAGCAGCTTCGAACAGGGCTATGGCTACACCTTC.

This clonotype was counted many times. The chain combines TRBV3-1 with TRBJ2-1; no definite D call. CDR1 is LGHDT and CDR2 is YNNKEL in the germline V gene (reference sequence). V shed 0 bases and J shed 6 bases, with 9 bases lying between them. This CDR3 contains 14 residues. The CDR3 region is CASSQDPIRNEQFF. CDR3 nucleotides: TGTGCCAGCAGCCAAGACCCGATCCGCAATGAGCAGTTCTTC.

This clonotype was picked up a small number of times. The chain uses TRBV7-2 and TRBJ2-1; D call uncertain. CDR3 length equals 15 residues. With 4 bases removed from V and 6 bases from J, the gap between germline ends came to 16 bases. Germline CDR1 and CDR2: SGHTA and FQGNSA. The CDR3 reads CASSSDNLRSNEQFF. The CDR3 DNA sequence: TGTGCCAGCAGCTCTGATAATTTAAGAAGCAATGAGCAGTTCTTC.

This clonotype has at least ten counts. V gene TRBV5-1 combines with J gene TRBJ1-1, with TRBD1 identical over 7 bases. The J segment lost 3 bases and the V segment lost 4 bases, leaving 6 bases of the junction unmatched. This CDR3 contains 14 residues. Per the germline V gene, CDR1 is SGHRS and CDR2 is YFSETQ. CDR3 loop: CASSQQGRHTEAFF. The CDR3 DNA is TGCGCCAGCAGCCAACAGGGGAGGCACACTGAAGCTTTCTTT.

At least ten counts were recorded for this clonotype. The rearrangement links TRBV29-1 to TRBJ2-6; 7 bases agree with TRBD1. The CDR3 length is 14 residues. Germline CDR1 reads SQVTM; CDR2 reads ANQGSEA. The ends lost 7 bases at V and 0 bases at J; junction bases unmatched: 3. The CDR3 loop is CSARTGSGANVLTF. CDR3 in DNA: TGCAGCGCTAGGACAGGCTCTGGGGCCAACGTCCTGACTTTC.

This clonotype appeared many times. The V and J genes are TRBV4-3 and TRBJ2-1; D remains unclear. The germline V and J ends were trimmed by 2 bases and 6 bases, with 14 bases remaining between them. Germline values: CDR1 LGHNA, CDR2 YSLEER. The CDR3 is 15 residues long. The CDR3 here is CASSQNIPMSNEQFF. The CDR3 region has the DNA TGCGCCAGCAGCCAAAATATCCCCATGAGCAATGAGCAGTTCTTC.

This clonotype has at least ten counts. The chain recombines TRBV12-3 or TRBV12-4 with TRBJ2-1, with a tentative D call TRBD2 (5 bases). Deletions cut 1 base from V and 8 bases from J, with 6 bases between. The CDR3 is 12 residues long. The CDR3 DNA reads TGTGCCAGCAGTTTAGGAGGGCATGAGCAGTTCTTC. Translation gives CASSLGGHEQFF.